This TCR beta chain was recovered during a study of blood T cell repertoires in COVID-19. Background on the study: Donors in the United States, Italy and Spain gave samples during acute or convalescent COVID-19. Sources were T cells, B-cell-depleted T cells, or PBMCs; the material itself was cDNA or gDNA.

As processed by the authors: Reference gene primer amplification yielded estimated nucleated cell counts. This table comes from immunoSEQ multiplex PCR, and its TCRdb copy is limited to in-frame clones, with some not included. Clonal size and the V and J genes are those of that table, whereas D and trimming came from the DNA. The sample includes about 300,000 clones, more than 85% of them seen just once. V lost 2 bases and J lost 4; bases outside the gene matches: 5. This CDR3 contains 16 residues. Germline V gene sequence: CDR1 LNHNV, CDR2 YYDKDF (reference sequence). The sequence came from a man in his 70s with acute or convalescent COVID-19. Sequenced sample: peripheral blood. V usage is TRBV15 and J usage is TRBJ1-4; 9 bases align to TRBD1. In DNA form, the CDR3 reads TGTGCCACCAGCAGATCGCCGACAGGGGGTAATGAAAAACTGTTTTTT. Translation: CATSRSPTGGNEKLFF. Using reference TRBV15 and TRBJ1-4 for the parts outside the CDR3, the full variable domain is DAMVIQNPRYQVTQFGKPVTLSCSQTLNHNVMYWYQQKSSQAPKLLFHYYDKDFNNEADTPDNFQSRRPNTSFCFLDIRSPGLGDTAMYLCATSRSPTGGNEKLFFGSGTQLSVL.